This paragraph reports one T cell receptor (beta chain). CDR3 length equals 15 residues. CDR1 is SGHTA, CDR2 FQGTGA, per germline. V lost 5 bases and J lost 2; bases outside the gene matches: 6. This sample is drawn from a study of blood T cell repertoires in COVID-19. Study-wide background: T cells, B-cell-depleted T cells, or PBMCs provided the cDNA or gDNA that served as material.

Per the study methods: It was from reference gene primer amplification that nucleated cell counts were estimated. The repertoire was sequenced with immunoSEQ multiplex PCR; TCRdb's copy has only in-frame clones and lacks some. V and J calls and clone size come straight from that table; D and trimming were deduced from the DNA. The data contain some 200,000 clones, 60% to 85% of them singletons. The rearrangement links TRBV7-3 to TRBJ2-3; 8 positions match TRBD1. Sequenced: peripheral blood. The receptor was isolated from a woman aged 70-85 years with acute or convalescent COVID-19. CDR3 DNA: TGTGCCAGCAGCCTGGGACAGGCGCTCACAGATACGCAGTATTTT. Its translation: CASSLGQALTDTQYF.